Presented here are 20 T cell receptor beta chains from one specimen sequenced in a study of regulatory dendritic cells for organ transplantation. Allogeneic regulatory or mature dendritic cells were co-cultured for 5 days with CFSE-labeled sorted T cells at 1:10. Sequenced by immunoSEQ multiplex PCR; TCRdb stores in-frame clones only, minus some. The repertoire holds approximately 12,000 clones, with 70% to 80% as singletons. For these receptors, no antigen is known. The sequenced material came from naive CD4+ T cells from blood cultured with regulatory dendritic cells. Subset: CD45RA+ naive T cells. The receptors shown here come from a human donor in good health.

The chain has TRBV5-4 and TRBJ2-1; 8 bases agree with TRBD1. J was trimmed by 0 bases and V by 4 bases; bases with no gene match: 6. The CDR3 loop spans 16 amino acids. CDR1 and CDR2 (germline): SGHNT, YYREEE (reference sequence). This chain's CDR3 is CASSAGQASSYNEQFF. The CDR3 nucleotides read TGTGCCAGCAGCGCGGGACAGGCAAGCTCCTACAATGAGCAGTTCTTC.

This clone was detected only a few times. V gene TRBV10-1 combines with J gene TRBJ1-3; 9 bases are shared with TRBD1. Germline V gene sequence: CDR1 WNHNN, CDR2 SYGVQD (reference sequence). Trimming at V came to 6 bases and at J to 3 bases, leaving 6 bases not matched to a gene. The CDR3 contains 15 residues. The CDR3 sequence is CASSPGQGFGNTIYF. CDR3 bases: TGCGCCAGCAGCCCGGGACAGGGATTTGGAAACACCATATATTTT.

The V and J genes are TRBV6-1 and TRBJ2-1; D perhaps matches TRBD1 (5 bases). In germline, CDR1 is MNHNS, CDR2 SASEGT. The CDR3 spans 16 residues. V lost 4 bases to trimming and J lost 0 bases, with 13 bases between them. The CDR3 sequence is CASSVRGLSSYNEQFF. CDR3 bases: TGTGCCAGCAGTGTAAGGGGCTTAAGCTCCTACAATGAGCAGTTCTTC.

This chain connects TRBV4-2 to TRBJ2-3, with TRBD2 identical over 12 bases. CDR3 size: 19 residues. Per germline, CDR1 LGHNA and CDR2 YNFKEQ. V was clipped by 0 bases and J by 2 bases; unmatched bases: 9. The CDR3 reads CASSQDRGLAGPYTDTQYF. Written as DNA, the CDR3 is TGTGCCAGCAGCCAAGATCGCGGACTAGCGGGGCCGTACACAGATACGCAGTATTTT.

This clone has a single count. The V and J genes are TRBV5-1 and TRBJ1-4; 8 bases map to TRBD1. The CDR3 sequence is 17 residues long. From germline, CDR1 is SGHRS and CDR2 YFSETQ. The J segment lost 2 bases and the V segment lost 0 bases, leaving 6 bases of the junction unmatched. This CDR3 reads CASSLGGQGLTNEKLFF. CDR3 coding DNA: TGCGCCAGCAGCTTGGGAGGACAGGGACTGACTAATGAAAAACTGTTTTTT.

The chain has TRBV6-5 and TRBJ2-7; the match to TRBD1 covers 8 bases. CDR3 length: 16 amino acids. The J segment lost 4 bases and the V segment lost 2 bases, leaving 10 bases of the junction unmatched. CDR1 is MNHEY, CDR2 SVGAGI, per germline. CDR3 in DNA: TGTGCCAGCAGTTACAACAGGGGGAAATCGGTTTACGAGCAGTACTTC. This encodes CASSYNRGKSVYEQYF.

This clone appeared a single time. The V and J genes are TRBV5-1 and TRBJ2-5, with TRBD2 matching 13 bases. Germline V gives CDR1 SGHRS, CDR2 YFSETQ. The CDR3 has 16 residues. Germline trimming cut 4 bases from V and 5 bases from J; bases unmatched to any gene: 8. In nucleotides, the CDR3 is TGCGCCAGCAGCCTTGGACTAGCGGGGGCCAGGGAGACCCAGTACTTC. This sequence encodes CASSLGLAGARETQYF.

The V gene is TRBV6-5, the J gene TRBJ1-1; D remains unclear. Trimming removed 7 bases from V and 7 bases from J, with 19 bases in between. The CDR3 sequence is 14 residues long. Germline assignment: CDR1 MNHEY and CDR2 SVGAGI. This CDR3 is CASKSGSGWIEAFF. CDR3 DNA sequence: TGTGCCAGCAAATCGGGGAGCGGGTGGATTGAAGCTTTCTTT.

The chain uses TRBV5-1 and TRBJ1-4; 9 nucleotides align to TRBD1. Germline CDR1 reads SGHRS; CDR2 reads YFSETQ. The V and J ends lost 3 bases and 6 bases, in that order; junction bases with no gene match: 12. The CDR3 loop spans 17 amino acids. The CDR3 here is CASSSSPTGGAYEKLFF. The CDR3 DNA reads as TGCGCCAGCAGCTCAAGTCCAACAGGGGGCGCGTATGAAAAACTGTTTTTT. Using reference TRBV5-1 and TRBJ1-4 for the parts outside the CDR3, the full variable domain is KAGVTQTPRYLIKTRGQQVTLSCSPISGHRSVSWYQQTPGQGLQFLFEYFSETQRNKGNFPGRFSGRQFSNSRSEMNVSTLELGDSALYLCASSSSPTGGAYEKLFFGSGTQLSVL.

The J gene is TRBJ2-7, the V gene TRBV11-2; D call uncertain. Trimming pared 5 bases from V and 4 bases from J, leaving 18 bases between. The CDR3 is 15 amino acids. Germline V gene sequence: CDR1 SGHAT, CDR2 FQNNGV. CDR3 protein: CASSKYSGLAYEQYF. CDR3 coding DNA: TGTGCCAGCAGCAAATACAGTGGGCTTGCATACGAGCAGTACTTC. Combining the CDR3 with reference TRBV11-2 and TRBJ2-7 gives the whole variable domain EAGVAQSPRYKIIEKRQSVAFWCNPISGHATLYWYQQILGQGPKLLIQFQNNGVVDDSQLPKDRFSAERLKGVDSTLKIQPAKLEDSAVYLCASSKYSGLAYEQYFGPGTRLTVT.

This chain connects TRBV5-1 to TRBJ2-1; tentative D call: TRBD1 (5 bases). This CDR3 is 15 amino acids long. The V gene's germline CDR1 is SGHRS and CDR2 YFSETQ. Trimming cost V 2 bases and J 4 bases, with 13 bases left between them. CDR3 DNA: TGCGCCAGCAGCTTAAGGGCCTCAGGGTACAATGAGCAGTTCTTC. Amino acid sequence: CASSLRASGYNEQFF.

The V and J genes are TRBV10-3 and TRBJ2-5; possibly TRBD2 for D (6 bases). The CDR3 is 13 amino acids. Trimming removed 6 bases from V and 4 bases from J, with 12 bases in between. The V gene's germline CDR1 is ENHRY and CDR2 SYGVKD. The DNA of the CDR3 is TGTGCCATCAGGGGGGGAGTGGGAGAGACCCAGTACTTC. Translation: CAIRGGVGETQYF.

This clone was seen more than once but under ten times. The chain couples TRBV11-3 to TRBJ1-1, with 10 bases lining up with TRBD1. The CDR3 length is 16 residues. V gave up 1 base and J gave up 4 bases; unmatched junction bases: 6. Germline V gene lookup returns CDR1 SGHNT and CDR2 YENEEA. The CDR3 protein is CASSLAGTGVGTEAFF. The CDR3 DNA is TGTGCCAGCAGCTTAGCTGGGACAGGGGTTGGCACTGAAGCTTTCTTT.

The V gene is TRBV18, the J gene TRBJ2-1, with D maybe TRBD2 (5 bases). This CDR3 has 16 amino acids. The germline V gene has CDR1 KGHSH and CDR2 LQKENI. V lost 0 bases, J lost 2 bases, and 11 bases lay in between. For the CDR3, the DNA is TGTGCCAGCTCACCACCCAACGGGATAGCCTACAATGAGCAGTTCTTC. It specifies CASSPPNGIAYNEQFF.

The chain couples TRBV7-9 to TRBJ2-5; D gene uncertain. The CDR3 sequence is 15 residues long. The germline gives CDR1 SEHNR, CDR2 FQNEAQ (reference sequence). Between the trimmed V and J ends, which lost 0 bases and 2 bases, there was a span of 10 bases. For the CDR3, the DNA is TGTGCCAGCAGCTTAGCGCTAAAGCGTCAAGAGACCCAGTACTTC. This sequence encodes CASSLALKRQETQYF.

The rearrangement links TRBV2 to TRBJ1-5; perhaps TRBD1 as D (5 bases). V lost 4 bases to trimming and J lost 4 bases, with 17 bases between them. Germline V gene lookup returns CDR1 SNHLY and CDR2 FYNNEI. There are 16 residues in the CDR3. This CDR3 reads CASSGGGRGLNQPQHF. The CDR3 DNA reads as TGTGCCAGCAGTGGCGGGGGAAGAGGATTGAATCAGCCCCAGCATTTT.

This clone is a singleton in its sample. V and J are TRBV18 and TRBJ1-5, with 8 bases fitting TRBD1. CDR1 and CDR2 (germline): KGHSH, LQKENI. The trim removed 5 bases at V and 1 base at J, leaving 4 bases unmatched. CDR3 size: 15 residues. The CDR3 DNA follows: TGTGCCAGCTCATCCGACAGGGGAAGCAATCAGCCCCAGCATTTT. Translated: CASSSDRGSNQPQHF.

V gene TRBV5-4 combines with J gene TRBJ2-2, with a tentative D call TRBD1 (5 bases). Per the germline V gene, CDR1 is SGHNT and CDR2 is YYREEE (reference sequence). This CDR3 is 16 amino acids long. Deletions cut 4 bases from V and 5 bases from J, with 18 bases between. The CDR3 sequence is CASSTSGILRTGELFF. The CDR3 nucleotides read TGTGCCAGCAGCACCTCAGGGATTCTTAGGACCGGGGAGCTGTTTTTT. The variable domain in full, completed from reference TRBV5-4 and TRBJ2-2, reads ETGVTQSPTHLIKTRGQQVTLRCSSQSGHNTVSWYQQALGQGPQFIFQYYREEENGRGNFPPRFSGLQFPNYSSELNVNALELDDSALYLCASSTSGILRTGELFFGEGSRLTVL.

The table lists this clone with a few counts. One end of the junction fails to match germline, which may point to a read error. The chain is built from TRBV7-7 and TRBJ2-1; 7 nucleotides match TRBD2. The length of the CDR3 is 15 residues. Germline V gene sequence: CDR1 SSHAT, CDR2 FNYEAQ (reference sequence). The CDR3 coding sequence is TGTGCTAGCAGCGCGACTAGGAGCGGGGTAAATGAGCAGTTCTTC. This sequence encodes CASSATRSGVNEQFF.

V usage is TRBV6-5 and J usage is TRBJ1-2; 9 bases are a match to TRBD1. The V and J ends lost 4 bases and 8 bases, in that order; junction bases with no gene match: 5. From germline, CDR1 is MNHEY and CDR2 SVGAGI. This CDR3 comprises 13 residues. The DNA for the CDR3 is TGTGCCAGCAGTTGGACAGGGGTAAACGGCTACACCTTC. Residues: CASSWTGVNGYTF.